This entry lists 23 T cell receptor beta chains sequenced from one sample in a study of T-cell reconstitution after alpha-beta-depleted transplantation in children. It was with unique molecular identifiers that the TCRbeta library was prepared. TCRdb redid the calling of the PCR reads with MiXCR, one entry per CDR3 protein. This table holds approximately 590,000 distinct CDR3 sequences, about 10% found once. This specimen was PBMCs from the stem cell graft donor, taken from the stem cell graft. These receptors were taken from a human donor who donated a stem cell graft to a child with acute myeloid leukemia.

The chain is built from TRBV6-1 and TRBJ1-1, with D unclear. The germline V gene encodes CDR1 MNHNS and CDR2 SASEGT. The CDR3 has 13 amino acids. The V end was cut by 7 bases, the J end by 4 bases, with 13 bases between. The CDR3 DNA is TGTGCCAGCACCCTCACGTGGAGCACTGAAGCTTTCTTT. It encodes CASTLTWSTEAFF.

This chain connects TRBV29-1 to TRBJ2-3; 8 bases align to TRBD2. The V segment lost 4 bases and the J segment 0 bases; nucleotides outside the gene matches: 6. The germline V gene has CDR1 SQVTM and CDR2 ANQGSEA. The CDR3 length is 15 residues. The CDR3 DNA sequence: TGCAGCGTTGCCTTGGTAGCGGGGAGCACAGATACGCAGTATTTT. It translates to CSVALVAGSTDTQYF.

The chain combines TRBV14 with TRBJ2-5, with D perhaps TRBD2 (6 bases). The germline V and J ends were trimmed by 5 bases and 1 base, with 14 bases remaining between them. The germline gives CDR1 SGHDN, CDR2 FVKESK. This CDR3 has 15 amino acids. CDR3 sequence reads: CASSSLGTPQETQYF. As DNA, the CDR3 is TGTGCCAGCAGCTCCCTCGGGACTCCCCAAGAGACCCAGTACTTC.

A few counts support this clonotype. V is TRBV12-3 or TRBV12-4 and J is TRBJ2-7; 10 bases line up with TRBD2. Losses at the gene ends were 6 bases for V and 7 bases for J; bases not matched to a gene: 15. The CDR3 has 16 residues. The CDR3 spells CASSKREGRGEKEQYF. The CDR3 DNA reads TGTGCCAGCAGCAAGCGGGAGGGCCGGGGTGAGAAAGAGCAGTACTTC.

This clonotype was observed a handful of times. This rearrangement joins TRBV7-3 to TRBJ2-2; a possible D gene is TRBD2 (6 bases). CDR1 and CDR2 from the germline V gene are SGHTA and FQGTGA. V was trimmed by 1 base and J by 4 bases, leaving 13 bases between them. This CDR3 is 16 amino acids long. The CDR3 DNA reads as TGTGCCAGCAGCTTAAGGGCTAGCGCATCCACCGGGGAGCTGTTTTTT. It translates to CASSLRASASTGELFF.

The sample holds many counts of this clonotype. The chain uses TRBV4-3 and TRBJ2-3, with 11 bases that match TRBD2. The CDR3 covers 17 residues. Germline trimming cut 4 bases from V and 2 bases from J; bases unmatched to any gene: 8. Germline V gene data show CDR1 as LGHNA and CDR2 as YSLEER. CDR3 DNA sequence: TGCGCCAGCAGCCTTTCCGGGACTAGCGGTCTCACAGATACGCAGTATTTT. It specifies CASSLSGTSGLTDTQYF.

This clonotype was recorded many times. The V call is TRBV15, the J call TRBJ2-1; 8 positions agree with TRBD1. The CDR3 is 14 amino acids. Germline V gives CDR1 LNHNV, CDR2 YYDKDF (reference sequence). V trimming: 6 bases; J trimming: 9 bases; junction bases outside the gene matches: 10. CDR3 sequence: CATRGYRGDVEQFF. The CDR3 coding sequence is TGTGCCACCAGAGGTTACAGGGGGGACGTTGAGCAGTTCTTC.

This clonotype was found many times. The rearrangement links TRBV28 to TRBJ2-2; D is perhaps TRBD2 (6 bases). The V and J ends lost 5 bases and 4 bases respectively, with 14 bases between them. The CDR3 length is 15 residues. Germline V gives CDR1 MDHEN, CDR2 SYDVKM. CDR3 coding DNA: TGTGCCAGCAGTGCTATCGGGACTCCCACCGGGGAGCTGTTTTTT. It specifies CASSAIGTPTGELFF.

This clonotype was counted ten times or more. This sequence joins TRBV12-3 or TRBV12-4 and TRBJ2-7, with D unclear. The CDR3 has 12 amino acids. V lost 7 bases to trimming and J lost 3 bases, with 10 bases between them. The DNA of the CDR3 is TGTGCCAGCAAAGTGGGGAACTACGAGCAGTACTTC. This translates into CASKVGNYEQYF.

This clonotype was detected only a few times. The rearrangement uses TRBV7-2 and TRBJ2-1, with TRBD1 as a possible D gene (7 bases). This CDR3 region has 15 residues. Germline-derived CDR1 and CDR2 are SGHTA and FQGNSA. Trimming removed 7 bases from V and 5 bases from J, with 18 bases in between. As DNA, the CDR3 is TGTGCCAGCACCCCGTACAGGGGAGGTAACAATGAGCAGTTCTTC. Translating it yields CASTPYRGGNNEQFF.

This clonotype was counted at least ten times. The gene calls are TRBV28 and TRBJ2-3; 12 bases agree with TRBD2. Losses at the gene ends were 5 bases for V and 6 bases for J; bases not matched to a gene: 6. This CDR3 is built from 15 residues. CDR1 is MDHEN and CDR2 is SYDVKM in the germline V gene. The CDR3 spells CASSLAGGPVDTQYF. DNA of the CDR3: TGTGCCAGCAGTCTAGCGGGAGGGCCGGTGGATACGCAGTATTTT.

The rearrangement joins TRBV3-1 to TRBJ2-1, with 10 nucleotides matching TRBD2. CDR3 length: 15 amino acids. V dropped 5 bases and J dropped 6; count of bases not matched to a gene: 7. Germline V CDR1 and CDR2: LGHDT, YNNKEL (reference sequence). The CDR3 bases are TGTGCCAGCAGCGTCAGTATAGCGGGAGGCAATGAGCAGTTCTTC. Protein sequence: CASSVSIAGGNEQFF.

This clonotype was counted a few times. The chain has TRBV18 and TRBJ1-3, with a weak D call TRBD1 (6 bases). The germline V and J ends were trimmed by 2 bases and 4 bases, with 15 bases remaining between them. The CDR3 sequence is 16 residues long. The V gene's germline CDR1 is KGHSH and CDR2 LQKENI. CDR3 nucleotides: TGTGCCAGCTCACCATCGGGCGACAGGCCGGGAAACACCATATATTTT. This translates into CASSPSGDRPGNTIYF.

V gene TRBV7-6 combines with J gene TRBJ2-7; D not resolved. V lost 5 bases and J 2 bases, leaving 13 bases between the germline ends. This CDR3 region has 14 residues. The V gene's germline CDR1 is SGHVS and CDR2 FNYEAQ. The CDR3 DNA is TGTGCCAGCAGCCCTTCCGGGCCAACCTACGAGCAGTACTTC. The encoded protein is CASSPSGPTYEQYF.

In this sample, this clonotype turned up a few times. V gene TRBV3-1 combines with J gene TRBJ1-5; no definite D call. The ends were cut back, 1 base at V and 3 bases at J, with 10 bases in the middle. Germline V gene data show CDR1 as LGHDT and CDR2 as YNNKEL (reference sequence). CDR3 size: 15 residues. The CDR3 protein is CASSQGGRINQPQHF. CDR3 bases: TGTGCCAGCAGCCAAGGAGGACGGATCAATCAGCCCCAGCATTTT. The variable domain in full, with the rest retrieved from reference TRBV3-1 and TRBJ1-5, is DTAVSQTPKYLVTQMGNDKSIKCEQNLGHDTMYWYKQDSKKFLKIMFSYNNKELIINETVPNRFSPKSPDKAHLNLHINSLELGDSAVYFCASSQGGRINQPQHFGDGTRLSIL.

There are many counts of this clonotype. The CDR3 DNA reads as TGTGCCAGCAGACGGACAGGGGGCAATCAGCCCCAGCATTTT. It yields the protein CASRRTGGNQPQHF. The chain joins TRBV12-3 or TRBV12-4 to TRBJ1-5; 9 positions match TRBD1. With V trimmed by 6 bases and J by 2 bases, 2 bases remained unmatched. This CDR3 contains 14 residues.

This clonotype showed up just a few times. CDR3 sequence (DNA): TGTGCCAGCAGCCCCCGAACTAGCGGGGGAGATACGCAGTATTTT. The encoded protein is CASSPRTSGGDTQYF. The chain combines TRBV7-3 with TRBJ2-3, with 11 bases lining up with TRBD2. Germline CDR1 reads SGHTA; CDR2 reads FQGTGA. The CDR3 has 15 amino acids. The trim removed 5 bases at V and 5 bases at J, leaving 6 bases unmatched.

In its sample, this clonotype was seen many times. The chain is built from TRBV29-1 and TRBJ2-1; TRBD2 matches at 13 bases. The length of the CDR3 is 13 residues. J gave up 9 bases and V 7 bases, and 6 bases lay outside the gene matches. Germline CDR1 reads SQVTM; CDR2 reads ANQGSEA. As DNA, the CDR3 is TGCAGCGCCGGGACTAGCGGGATGGCTGAGCAGTTCTTC. This gives the protein CSAGTSGMAEQFF.

This clonotype was detected many times. This chain links TRBV5-1 with TRBJ1-1, with D possibly being TRBD1 (5 bases). V lost 0 bases to trimming and J lost 4 bases, with 16 bases between them. CDR3 length equals 16 residues. Germline V lookup: CDR1 SGHRS, CDR2 YFSETQ. The CDR3 loop reads CASSLVTGRGGTEAFF. CDR3 DNA: TGCGCCAGCAGCTTGGTCACGGGGCGGGGAGGCACTGAAGCTTTCTTT. The variable domain in full, with the rest retrieved from reference TRBV5-1 and TRBJ1-1, is KAGVTQTPRYLIKTRGQQVTLSCSPISGHRSVSWYQQTPGQGLQFLFEYFSETQRNKGNFPGRFSGRQFSNSRSEMNVSTLELGDSALYLCASSLVTGRGGTEAFFGQGTRLTVV.

This clonotype was detected a few times. The genes are TRBV5-1 and TRBJ2-2, with 10 bases aligning to TRBD2. V dropped 5 bases and J dropped 9; count of bases not matched to a gene: 10. The germline gives CDR1 SGHRS, CDR2 YFSETQ. This CDR3 comprises 15 residues. The CDR3 DNA is TGCGCCAGCAGAGACCCGGGACTAGCGTTCCGGGAGCTGTTTTTT. As protein: CASRDPGLAFRELFF.

The V gene is TRBV2, the J gene TRBJ2-5; D tentatively fits TRBD1 or TRBD2 (7 bases each). The CDR3 totals 16 residues. With 4 bases removed from V and 5 bases from J, the gap between germline ends came to 20 bases. The germline V gene encodes CDR1 SNHLY and CDR2 FYNNEI. In nucleotides, the CDR3 is TGTGCCAGCAGTGCGCTCAGGGGGGGAATGATTGAGACCCAGTACTTC. It yields the protein CASSALRGGMIETQYF.

This clonotype was counted at least ten times. The chain combines TRBV4-3 with TRBJ2-3; D is ambiguous. Germline V gives CDR1 LGHNA, CDR2 YSLEER. This CDR3 spans 14 amino acids. V was trimmed by 0 bases and J by 0 bases, leaving 4 bases between them. The CDR3 protein is CASSQDISTDTQYF. CDR3 coding DNA: TGCGCCAGCAGCCAAGATATTAGCACAGATACGCAGTATTTT.

The chain employs TRBV27 and TRBJ2-3; D is unresolved. Trimming removed 3 bases at V and 5 bases at J, with 12 bases between. Germline CDR1 and CDR2: MNHEY and SMNVEV (reference sequence). The CDR3 is made up of 14 amino acids. The CDR3 DNA sequence: TGTGCCAGCAGTTTTTCGGAGAAGATAGATACGCAGTATTTT. As protein: CASSFSEKIDTQYF.